This TCR beta chain was retrieved from a study of beta chain features in type 1 diabetes. Study details: When patients were set against healthy donors, age, gender and cell yields were similar. The study examined 107,917,701 sorted cells across all samples. Study outcomes and limitations: Type 1 diabetes patients had moderately but significantly shorter TCRB CDR3s in all four CD4+ subsets.

Points on this clone: What it recognizes is unknown.

Between the trimmed V and J ends, which lost 0 bases and 4 bases, there was a span of 16 bases. In germline, CDR1 is SGHNT, CDR2 YYREEE (reference sequence). This CDR3 contains 16 residues. cDNA synthesis used the whole RNA isolate, giving expressed TCRB sequences. Produced via immunoSEQ multiplex PCR; TCRdb's table is partial and in-frame only. The sample carries fewer than 110,000 clones, roughly 28% recorded once. The chain carries TRBV5-4 and TRBJ1-2, with D possibly matching TRBD1 (6 bases). Sample: central memory CD4+ T cells from blood. The TCR comes from a young woman with type 1 diabetes. In DNA form, the CDR3 reads TGTGCCAGCAGCTTGGACGCGACAGGAGCCCTCTATGGCTACACCTTC. This translates into CASSLDATGALYGYTF.